The rows below give T cell receptor beta chains drawn from one sample of a study of CD8 T cells in ankylosing spondylitis. MiXCR, applied by TCRdb to the 5' RACE reads, yields one record per CDR3 protein. The table has fewer than 450,000 distinct CDR3 sequences, over 15% seen once. What was sequenced was blood, either unsorted or a sorted T cell fraction (not recorded which). The receptors stem from a male donor with ankylosing spondylitis. Each CDR3 is given with its conserved first and last residue. Fields, in order: D gene, J gene, V gene, clone size, CDR3 protein, CDR3 DNA. The D gene is left open where the match is weak. Not all rows give a size; the values are once, few, many and, for expanded clones, a class.

>NA|TRBJ2-1|TRBV20-1|many
CSATDWDGGEQFF
TGCAGTGCTACCGATTGGGACGGTGGAGAGCAGTTCTTC
>NA|TRBJ2-1|TRBV6-2/TRBV6-3|few
CASALGLSSYNEQFF
TGTGCCAGCGCGTTGGGGCTGTCCTCCTACAATGAGCAGTTCTTC
>TRBD2|TRBJ2-5|TRBV20-1|NA
CSAVVASGGQETQYF
TGCAGTGCTGTCGTGGCTAGCGGGGGCCAAGAGACCCAGTACTTC
>TRBD2|TRBJ2-3|TRBV12-3/TRBV12-4|NA
CASSFFGMGAGEKDTQYF
TGTGCCAGCAGTTTCTTCGGGATGGGAGCGGGAGAAAAAGATACGCAGTATTTT
>NA|TRBJ1-5|TRBV4-1|once
CASSQGGFGETGNQPQHF
TGCGCCAGCAGCCAAGGGGGCTTTGGAGAAACGGGTAATCAGCCCCAGCATTTT
>TRBD2|TRBJ2-1|TRBV5-1|few
CASSLEAGGRSEQFF
TGCGCCAGCAGCTTGGAAGCGGGGGGGCGTAGTGAGCAGTTCTTC
>NA|TRBJ1-2|TRBV2|NA
CASSESRVYGYTF
TGTGCCAGCAGTGAATCGAGGGTCTATGGCTACACCTTC
>TRBD1|TRBJ1-5|TRBV6-5|NA
CASSYSGQAGQPQHF
TGTGCCAGCAGTTACTCGGGACAGGCGGGTCAGCCCCAGCATTTT
>NA|TRBJ2-7|TRBV6-1|NA
CASFLFSGEQYF
TGTGCCAGCTTCTTATTCAGTGGGGAGCAGTACTTC
>NA|TRBJ1-5|TRBV7-9|NA
CASSLEGPHQPQHF
TGTGCCAGCAGCTTGGAAGGCCCTCATCAGCCCCAGCATTTT
>NA|TRBJ2-1|TRBV29-1|few
CSVAGPKVWFF
TGCAGCGTGGCCGGGCCCAAAGTATGGTTCTTC
>TRBD1|TRBJ1-3|TRBV12-3/TRBV12-4|NA
CASRGQYSGNTIYF
TGTGCCAGCAGGGGACAGTACTCTGGAAACACCATATATTTT
>NA|TRBJ2-3|TRBV14|few
CASSHPGGARANTQYF
TGTGCCAGCAGCCACCCCGGAGGGGCGCGGGCTAATACGCAGTATTTT
>TRBD1|TRBJ2-1|TRBV18|NA
CASSPGTGSDNEQFF
TGTGCCAGCTCACCGGGGACAGGGTCCGACAATGAGCAGTTCTTC
>NA|TRBJ1-1|TRBV28|NA
CASTPPWTGGPLNTEAFF
TGTGCCAGCACTCCACCGTGGACGGGAGGTCCATTGAACACTGAAGCTTTCTTT
>TRBD1|TRBJ1-6|TRBV20-1|NA
CSAREGTGVSPLHF
TGCAGTGCTAGAGAAGGGACAGGGGTTTCACCCCTCCACTTT
>TRBD1|TRBJ2-7|TRBV10-3|NA
CAISESLAPGTGEQYF
TGTGCCATCAGTGAGTCCCTTGCGCCCGGGACAGGCGAGCAGTACTTC
>TRBD2|TRBJ2-3|TRBV9|NA
CASCAGGHTDTQYF
TGTGCCAGCTGTGCGGGGGGCCACACAGATACGCAGTATTTT
>NA|TRBJ1-1|TRBV5-4|NA
CASSFYRGMNTEAFF
TGTGCCAGCAGCTTTTACCGGGGGATGAACACTGAAGCTTTCTTT
>TRBD1|TRBJ2-7|TRBV20-1|NA
CSARDGQGQFREQYF
TGCAGTGCTAGAGACGGACAGGGGCAATTTCGCGAGCAGTACTTC
>NA|TRBJ2-3|TRBV6-5|NA
CASSSPGAITDTQYF
TGTGCCAGCAGTTCCCCGGGGGCGATAACAGATACGCAGTATTTT
>NA|TRBJ1-4|TRBV4-1|NA
CASSQLMGGTNEKLFF
TGCGCCAGCAGCCAACTCATGGGAGGGACTAATGAAAAACTGTTTTTT
>TRBD2|TRBJ2-4|TRBV12-3/TRBV12-4|NA
CASSPPVRGGAADIQYF
TGTGCCAGCAGTCCCCCGGTCCGCGGGGGGGCCGCGGACATTCAGTACTTC
>NA|TRBJ1-2|TRBV2|NA
CASRPDPSGYTF
TGTGCCAGCAGGCCGGACCCGTCGGGCTACACCTTC
>NA|TRBJ1-1|TRBV12-3/TRBV12-4|NA
CASSPGTREAFF
TGTGCCAGCAGTCCCGGGACACGGGAGGCTTTCTTT
>TRBD2|TRBJ2-2|TRBV7-9|few
CASSLGTSPGELFF
TGTGCCAGCAGCTTAGGGACTAGCCCCGGGGAGCTGTTTTTT
>NA|TRBJ2-1|TRBV6-2/TRBV6-3|once
CASSYSIGSQTSYNEQFF
TGTGCCAGCAGTTACTCGATCGGGAGCCAAACCTCCTACAATGAGCAGTTCTTC
>NA|TRBJ2-7|TRBV6-1|NA
CASSVARRGQNYEQYF
TGTGCCAGCAGTGTAGCGCGGCGGGGGCAGAACTACGAGCAGTACTTC
>TRBD2|TRBJ2-1|TRBV3-1|few
CASSQSTSGSSEQFF
TGTGCCAGCAGTCAATCGACTAGCGGGAGCAGTGAGCAGTTCTTC
>NA|TRBJ2-7|TRBV20-1|NA
CSADGPASRAYEQYF
TGCAGTGCAGACGGACCCGCCTCGAGGGCCTACGAGCAGTACTTC
>NA|TRBJ1-5|TRBV2|few
CASTEQGRQPQHF
TGTGCCAGCACAGAACAGGGCCGGCAGCCCCAGCATTTT
>NA|TRBJ1-2|TRBV7-9|NA
CASSPGPLAGYTF
TGTGCCAGCAGCCCCGGGCCTCTGGCTGGCTACACCTTC
>NA|TRBJ2-2|TRBV27|NA
CASSFRYLRGSGDTGELFF
TGTGCCAGCAGTTTCCGCTACCTCCGGGGATCAGGTGACACCGGGGAGCTGTTTTTT
>NA|TRBJ2-4|TRBV20-1|NA
CSANTPTLAKNIQYF
TGCAGTGCTAATACCCCGACTCTAGCCAAAAACATTCAGTACTTC
>NA|TRBJ1-3|TRBV7-6|NA
CASSPPDNTIYF
TGTGCCAGCAGCCCCCCTGATAACACCATATATTTT
>NA|TRBJ2-5|TRBV7-2|NA
CASSLDWAGAQETQYF
TGTGCCAGCAGCTTAGACTGGGCGGGGGCCCAAGAGACCCAGTACTTC
>NA|TRBJ1-5|TRBV29-1|NA
CSVGDDYRPQHF
TGCAGCGTTGGTGATGATTATCGGCCCCAGCATTTT
>TRBD1|TRBJ1-1|TRBV6-5|NA
CASSYQGGMNTEAFF
TGTGCCAGCAGTTACCAGGGGGGGATGAACACTGAAGCTTTCTTT
>NA|TRBJ2-7|TRBV5-5|NA
CASSLFGTSYEQYF
TGTGCCAGCAGCTTATTCGGGACGTCCTACGAGCAGTACTTC
>NA|TRBJ2-2|TRBV6-1|NA
CASSEMQGRATGELFF
TGTGCCAGCAGTGAAATGCAGGGCCGAGCGACCGGGGAGCTGTTTTTT
>TRBD2|TRBJ2-5|TRBV28|few
CASSISLGGGETQYF
TGTGCCAGCAGCATATCCTTGGGGGGGGGAGAGACCCAGTACTTC
>TRBD2|TRBJ2-3|TRBV5-1|few
CASSATSGGHPSTDTQYF
TGCGCCAGCAGCGCCACTAGCGGGGGGCACCCGAGCACAGATACGCAGTATTTT
>NA|TRBJ2-5|TRBV18|NA
CASSPASQETQYF
TGTGCCAGCTCACCAGCCAGCCAAGAGACCCAGTACTTC
>NA|TRBJ2-7|TRBV7-2|NA
CASSRTTGTYEQYF
TGTGCCAGCAGCCGAACGACTGGCACCTACGAGCAGTACTTC
>TRBD2|TRBJ2-7|TRBV20-1|NA
CSALLAANYEQYF
TGCAGTGCGCTACTAGCGGCAAACTACGAGCAGTACTTC
>NA|TRBJ2-2|TRBV7-3|few
CASSFEVGELFF
TGTGCCAGCAGCTTTGAGGTCGGGGAGCTGTTTTTT
>NA|TRBJ2-7|TRBV7-2|NA
CASSLAVAGWDPFYEQYF
TGTGCCAGCAGCTTAGCGGTGGCAGGGTGGGACCCCTTCTACGAGCAGTACTTC
>TRBD1|TRBJ1-4|TRBV6-5|many
CASSYSRGQGNEKLFF
TGTGCCAGCAGTTACTCGAGAGGACAGGGAAATGAAAAACTGTTTTTT
>NA|TRBJ1-1|TRBV5-1|NA
CASSLEGTGGGEAFF
TGCGCCAGCAGCTTGGAAGGGACCGGAGGAGGTGAAGCTTTCTTT
>TRBD2|TRBJ2-1|TRBV3-1|NA
CASSPRLAGGREQFF
TGTGCCAGCAGCCCCAGACTAGCGGGGGGGCGGGAGCAGTTCTTC
>TRBD1|TRBJ1-4|TRBV11-3|NA
CASSPRQGENEKLFF
TGTGCCAGCAGCCCCAGACAGGGGGAAAATGAAAAACTGTTTTTT